The rows below give T cell receptor beta chains drawn from one sample of a study of CD4+ T cells in melanoma. Here immunoSEQ multiplex PCR was the method, and the copy in TCRdb shows in-frame clones only, minus some. The sample shows about 50,000 clones, about 91% of them seen only once. Input material: peripheral blood. These receptors were taken from a human donor with melanoma. CDR3s include the opening cysteine and the closing phenylalanine or tryptophan. The D gene is left open where the match is weak. Clone size is not always given. Where it is, it says once, few, many or a class for expanded clones.

>TRBD1|-|TRBJ2-3|TRBV11-3
TGTGCCAGCAGCCTGGGGACAGGCAGTGGGGATACGCAGTATTTT
CASSLGTGSGDTQYF
>TRBD1|-|TRBJ1-2|TRBV4-2
TGTGCCAGCAGCCTGGGACAGGGTGAGGGCTACACCTTC
CASSLGQGEGYTF
>-|-|TRBJ1-1|TRBV4-1
TGCGCCAGCAGCCAAGGGGGGAGCTTGAACACTGAAGCTTTCTTT
CASSQGGSLNTEAFF
>TRBD1|few|TRBJ2-7|TRBV6-5
TGTGCCAGCAGCCCGGGACAGTACTACGAGCAGTACTTC
CASSPGQYYEQYF
>TRBD1|once|TRBJ2-7|TRBV12-5
TGTGCTAGTGGTTTGGGGACAGGTAACTCCTACGAGCAGTACTTC
CASGLGTGNSYEQYF
>-|-|TRBJ2-2|TRBV27
TGTGCCAGCAGTGAAGGGTACACCGGGGAGCTGTTTTTT
CASSEGYTGELFF
>-|-|TRBJ2-4|TRBV14
TGTGCCAGCAGCCAAGTATCAGGGCCAAACATTCAGTACTTC
CASSQVSGPNIQYF
>-|once|TRBJ1-1|TRBV7-2
TGTGCCAGCAGCACAACGGGGAACACTGAAGCTTTCTTT
CASSTTGNTEAFF
>-|-|TRBJ2-1|TRBV7-2
TGTGCCAGCAGCTTAGTCGGGGGTGAGCAGTTCTTC
CASSLVGGEQFF
>-|-|TRBJ2-2|TRBV4-3
TGCGCCAGCAGCCAAGATCGGAGCCTTGGGGAGCTGTTTTTT
CASSQDRSLGELFF
>TRBD2|-|TRBJ2-5|TRBV5-1
TGCGCCAGCAGACTCACTAGCGGGGGGGCCCCAGAGACCCAGTACTTC
CASRLTSGGAPETQYF
>-|-|TRBJ1-2|TRBV27
TGTGCCAGCAGTTTGGGGGGAACCCACTATGGCTACACCTTC
CASSLGGTHYGYTF
>TRBD2|-|TRBJ2-2|TRBV5-4
TGTGCCAGCAGATCGGGGGGGAACACCGGGGAGCTGTTTTTT
CASRSGGNTGELFF
>-|-|TRBJ2-7|TRBV6-6
TGTGCCAGCAGTTACAGGGCTAGCCACGAGCAGTACTTC
CASSYRASHEQYF
>TRBD1|-|TRBJ1-6|TRBV27
TGTGCCAGCAGTCCCCTACAGGGGGGAAATTCACCCCTCCACTTT
CASSPLQGGNSPLHF
>-|once|TRBJ1-6|TRBV30
TGTGCCTGGATGAGGGGAGGGGGATCCTATAATTCACCCCTCCACTTT
CAWMRGGGSYNSPLHF
>TRBD1|-|TRBJ2-5|TRBV6-5
TGTGCCAGCAGTAAACAGGGGCAAGAGACCCAGTACTTC
CASSKQGQETQYF
>-|-|TRBJ2-7|TRBV19
TGTGCCAGTAGTAGACAGGAGCCCTACGAGCAGTACTTC
CASSRQEPYEQYF
>-|-|TRBJ1-1|TRBV6-4
TGTGCCAGCAGTGGAGAGGCCAACACTGAAGCTTTCTTT
CASSGEANTEAFF
>TRBD2|-|TRBJ2-1|TRBV7-3
TGTGCCAGCAGCCATGGGACTAGCGCCAATGAGCAGTTCTTC
CASSHGTSANEQFF
>-|-|TRBJ1-1|TRBV6-5
TGTGCCAGCAGCCTTGACGAAAGGGGGTATACTGAAGCTTTCTTT
CASSLDERGYTEAFF
>TRBD1|few|TRBJ1-5|TRBV4-3
TGCGCCAGCAGCCAGGATCACTTGACAGGGGGCAATCAGCCCCAGCATTTT
CASSQDHLTGGNQPQHF
>-|-|TRBJ1-1|TRBV2
TGTGCCAGCACCGCCGGGAACACTGAAGCTTTCTTT
CASTAGNTEAFF
>TRBD1|-|TRBJ2-1|TRBV7-2
TGTGCCAGCAGCCAGGTGGGGACAGGGTCCTACAATGAGCAGTTCTTC
CASSQVGTGSYNEQFF
>-|-|TRBJ2-2|TRBV29-1
TGCAGCGCTCCAGAGAACACCGGGGAGCTGTTTTTT
CSAPENTGELFF
>-|-|TRBJ2-3|TRBV6-5
TGTGCCAGCAGTTACCACTCCAAGGGAGATACGCAGTATTTT
CASSYHSKGDTQYF
>-|-|TRBJ1-5|TRBV4-1
TGCGCCAGCAGCCAAGGCCGAACCGATCAGCCCCAGCATTTT
CASSQGRTDQPQHF
>-|-|TRBJ1-3|TRBV19
TGTGCCAGTAGCGGAGGGACAATCTCGGCAGGAAACACCATATATTTT
CASSGGTISAGNTIYF
>TRBD2|-|TRBJ2-7|TRBV6-1
TGTGCCAGCAGTGAAAGGGTAGTTAATGTTAAGTGGCGGGGGGGTCCCTACGAGCAGTACTTC
CASSERVVNVKWRGGPYEQYF
>TRBD2|-|TRBJ2-1|TRBV13
TGTGCCAGCCGGACTAGCGGGGGTTACAATGAGCAGTTCTTC
CASRTSGGYNEQFF
>-|-|TRBJ1-2|TRBV5-6
TGTGCCAGCAGCCTGAATGGAATAACTCATAACTATGGCTACACCTTC
CASSLNGITHNYGYTF
>-|-|TRBJ2-3|TRBV14
TGTGCCAGCAGCCAAGATTTACAGATCACAGATACGCAGTATTTT
CASSQDLQITDTQYF
>TRBD1|-|TRBJ2-5|TRBV5-1
TGCGCCAGCAGCTTTTTAGGGACAGGGGAGACCCAGTACTTC
CASSFLGTGETQYF
>-|-|TRBJ2-3|TRBV7-2
TGTGCCAGCAGCTTCCAGCGTGGCGGGGGCACAGATACGCAGTATTTT
CASSFQRGGGTDTQYF